This T cell receptor (beta chain) is from a study of cytomegalovirus exposure and HLA in healthy donors. This CDR3 is built from 14 residues. V gave up 4 bases and J gave up 4 bases; unmatched junction bases: 3. Germline V gene data show CDR1 as SGHDN and CDR2 as FVKESK. Healthy donors of bone marrow made up the group. The PCR was carried out with 60 Vbeta primers and 13 Jbeta primers. The protocol was immunoSEQ multiplex PCR, while the TCRdb copy is restricted to in-frame clones and leaves out a portion. The sample includes roughly 78,000 clones. The sequencing sample was made of PBMCs. The TCR sequence derives from a man aged 40-49 years in good health and CMV-seronegative. V gene TRBV14 combines with J gene TRBJ2-1, with TRBD2 matching over 8 bases. Written as DNA, the CDR3 is TGTGCCAGCAGCCCACTAGCGGCTTACAATGAGCAGTTCTTC. Amino acid sequence: CASSPLAAYNEQFF.